This T cell receptor beta chain derives from a study of T-cell memory formation after mild COVID-19. Study at large: The study found TCR clusters largely donor specific. Study-level findings and limits: There were some responding clones in pre-infection memory, which suggested that cross-reactive memory had joined. Contracting CD8+ clones were enriched in EMRA, CD4+ mainly in CM and EM.

Concerning this clonotype: The antigen is undetermined.

The CDR3 extends over 15 amino acids. Deletions cut 1 base from V and 10 bases from J, with 15 bases between. From germline, CDR1 is SGHRS and CDR2 YFSETQ. TCRdb re-called the 5' RACE reads through MiXCR, storing one row per CDR3 protein. The table shows under 250,000 distinct CDR3 sequences, with 15% occurring only once. Source material: PBMCs or a T cell subset sorted from them (not recorded which). This chain uses TRBV5-1 with TRBJ1-6, with D possibly matching TRBD1 (6 bases). The source of this sequence is an adult woman who had mild COVID-19 (a few samples of this study predate the infection). Cell type and time point are not known. This CDR3 reads CASSLSGASRSPLHF. For the CDR3, the DNA is TGCGCCAGCAGCTTGTCAGGGGCCAGTCGGTCACCCCTCCACTTT.